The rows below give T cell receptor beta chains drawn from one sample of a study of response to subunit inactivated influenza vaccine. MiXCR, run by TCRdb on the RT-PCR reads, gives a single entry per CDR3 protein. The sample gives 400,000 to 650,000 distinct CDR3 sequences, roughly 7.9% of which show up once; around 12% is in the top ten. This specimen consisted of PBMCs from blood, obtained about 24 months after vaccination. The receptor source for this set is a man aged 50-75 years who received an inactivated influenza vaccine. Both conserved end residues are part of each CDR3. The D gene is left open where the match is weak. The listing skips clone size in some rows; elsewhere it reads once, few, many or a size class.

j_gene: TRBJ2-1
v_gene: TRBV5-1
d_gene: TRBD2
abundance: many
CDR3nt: TGCGCCAGCAGCCCCAGGACTAGCGGGAGCTACGAGCAGTTCTTC
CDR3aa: CASSPRTSGSYEQFF

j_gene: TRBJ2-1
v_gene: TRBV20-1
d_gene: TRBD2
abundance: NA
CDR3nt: TGCAGCGGGTATAGCGGGAATGAGCAGTTCTTC
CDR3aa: CSGYSGNEQFF

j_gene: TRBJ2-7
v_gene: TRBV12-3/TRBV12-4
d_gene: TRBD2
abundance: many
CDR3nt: TGTGCCAGCAGTCCTGAAGCGGGGCCAACCTACGAGCAGTACTTC
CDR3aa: CASSPEAGPTYEQYF

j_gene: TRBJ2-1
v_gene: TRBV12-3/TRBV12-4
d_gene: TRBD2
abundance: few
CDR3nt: TGTGCCAGCAGGGGACTAGCGGGAGCCCATGAGCAGTTCTTC
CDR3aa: CASRGLAGAHEQFF

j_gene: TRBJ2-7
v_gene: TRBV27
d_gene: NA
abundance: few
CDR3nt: TGTGCCAGCAGTTATTTTTCGGACTACGAGCAGTACTTC
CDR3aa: CASSYFSDYEQYF

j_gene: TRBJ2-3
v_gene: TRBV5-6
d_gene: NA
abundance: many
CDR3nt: TGTGCCAGCAGCTTGGTAACGGGGGAGTATACGCAGTATTTT
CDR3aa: CASSLVTGEYTQYF

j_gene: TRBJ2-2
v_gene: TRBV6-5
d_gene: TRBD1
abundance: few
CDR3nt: TGTGCCAGCAGTTATCAGGGGGCCGCCGGGGAGCTGTTTTTT
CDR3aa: CASSYQGAAGELFF

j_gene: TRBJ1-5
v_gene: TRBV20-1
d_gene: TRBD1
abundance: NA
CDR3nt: TGCAGTGCAGGGGGACAGTCCTTTAGGCAGCCCCAGCATTTT
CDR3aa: CSAGGQSFRQPQHF

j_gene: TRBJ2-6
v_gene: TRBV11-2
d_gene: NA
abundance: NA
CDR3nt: TGTGCCAGCAGAAGCCGGGACCGTTCCTCTGGGGCCAACGTCCTGACTTTC
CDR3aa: CASRSRDRSSGANVLTF

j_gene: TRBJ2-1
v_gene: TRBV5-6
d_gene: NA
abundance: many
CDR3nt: TGTGCCAGCAGCGGAGTAGTATACAATGAGCAGTTCTTC
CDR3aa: CASSGVVYNEQFF

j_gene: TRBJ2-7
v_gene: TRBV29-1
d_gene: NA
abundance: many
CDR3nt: TGCAGCGTTGAAGCAGGGAACAGCTACGAGCAGTACTTC
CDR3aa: CSVEAGNSYEQYF

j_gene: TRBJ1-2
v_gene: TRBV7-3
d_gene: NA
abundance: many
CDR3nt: TGTGCCAGCAGCCCACGGGAGAACTATGGCTACACCTTC
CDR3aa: CASSPRENYGYTF

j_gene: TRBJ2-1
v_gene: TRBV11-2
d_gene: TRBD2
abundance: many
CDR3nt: TGTGCCAGCAGCTCCCGTTCGCGGGCGGGGGGCCTATACAATGAGCAGTTCTTC
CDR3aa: CASSSRSRAGGLYNEQFF

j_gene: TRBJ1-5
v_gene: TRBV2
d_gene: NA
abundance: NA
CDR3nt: TGTGCCAGCAGTGGTGCAGAAAGGGGCAATCAGCCCCAGCATTTT
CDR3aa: CASSGAERGNQPQHF

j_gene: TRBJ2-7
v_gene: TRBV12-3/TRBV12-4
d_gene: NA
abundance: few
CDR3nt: TGTGCCAGCAGTTTAAAGGTGGCCGAGCAGTACTTC
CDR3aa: CASSLKVAEQYF

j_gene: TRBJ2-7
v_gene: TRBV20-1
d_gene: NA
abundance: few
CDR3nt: TGCAGTGCTAGCCCTTCCTCCTACGAGCAGTACTTC
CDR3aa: CSASPSSYEQYF

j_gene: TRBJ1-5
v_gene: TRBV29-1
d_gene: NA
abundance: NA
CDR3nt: TGCAGCGTTGAGGTCGGCGTAGGCCAGCCCCAGCATTTT
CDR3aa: CSVEVGVGQPQHF

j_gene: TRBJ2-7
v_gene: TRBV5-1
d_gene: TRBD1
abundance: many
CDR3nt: TGCGCCAGCAGCTCAACCGGGGACAGATACTACGAGCAGTACTTC
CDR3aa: CASSSTGDRYYEQYF

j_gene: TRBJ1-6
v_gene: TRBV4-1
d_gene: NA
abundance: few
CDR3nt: TGCGCCAGCAGCCTCGGGGAGGGCAATTCACCCCTCCACTTT
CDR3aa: CASSLGEGNSPLHF

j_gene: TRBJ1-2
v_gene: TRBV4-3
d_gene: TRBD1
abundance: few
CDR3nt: TGCGCCAGCAGCCACGACCCCGGGACAGGCAGAATCTATGGCTACACCTTC
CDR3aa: CASSHDPGTGRIYGYTF

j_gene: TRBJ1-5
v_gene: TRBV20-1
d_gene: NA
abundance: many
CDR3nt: TGCAGTGCTAGCTCCCCCAGGGGTACCCCTATAGTGGGCAATCAGCCCCAGCATTTT
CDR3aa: CSASSPRGTPIVGNQPQHF

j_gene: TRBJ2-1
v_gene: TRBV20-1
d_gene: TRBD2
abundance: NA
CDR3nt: TGCAGTGCTAGTTTGGCGGGAGAATGGAATGAGCAGTTCTTC
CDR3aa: CSASLAGEWNEQFF

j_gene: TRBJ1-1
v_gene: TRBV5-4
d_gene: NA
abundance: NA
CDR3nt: TGTGACAGCAGCTTGGCACCGACAGGAGGGAACACTGAAGCTTTCTTT
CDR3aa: CDSSLAPTGGNTEAFF

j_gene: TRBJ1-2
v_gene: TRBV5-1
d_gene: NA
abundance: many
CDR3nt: TGCGCCAGCAGCTTGGATGGGGGCCACTATGGCTACACCTTC
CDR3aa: CASSLDGGHYGYTF

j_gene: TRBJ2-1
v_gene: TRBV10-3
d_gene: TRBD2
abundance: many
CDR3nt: TGTGCCATCAGTAGCGGGAGGGCCAACAATGAGCAGTTCTTC
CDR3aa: CAISSGRANNEQFF

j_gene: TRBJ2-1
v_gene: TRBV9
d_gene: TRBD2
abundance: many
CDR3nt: TGTGCCAGCAGCGCGGGACTAGCGGGAAGCAATGAGCAGTTCTTC
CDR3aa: CASSAGLAGSNEQFF

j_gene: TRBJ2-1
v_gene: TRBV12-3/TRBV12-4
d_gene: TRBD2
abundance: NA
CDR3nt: TGTGCCAGCAGTTTGACGGGACTAGCGGGAGGGAATGAGCAGTTCTTC
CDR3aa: CASSLTGLAGGNEQFF

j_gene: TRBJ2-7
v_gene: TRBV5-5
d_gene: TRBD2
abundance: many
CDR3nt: TGTGCCAGCAGCTTCGGGGGGTCCTACGAGCAGTACTTC
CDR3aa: CASSFGGSYEQYF

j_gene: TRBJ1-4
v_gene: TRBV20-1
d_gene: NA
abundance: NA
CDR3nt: TGCAGTGCTGTCATCGGAAATGAAAAACTGTTTTTT
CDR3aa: CSAVIGNEKLFF

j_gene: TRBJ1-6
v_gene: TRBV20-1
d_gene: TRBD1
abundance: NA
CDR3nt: TGCAGTGCTAGATTCGGACAGGGGTATTCACCCCTCCACTTT
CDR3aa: CSARFGQGYSPLHF